A single sample is the source of the 29 T cell receptor beta chains below, sequenced in a study of cytomegalovirus exposure and HLA in healthy donors. The PCR made use of 60 Vbeta and 13 Jbeta primers. Assay: immunoSEQ multiplex PCR; the TCRdb copy retains only in-frame clones and omits some. Among around 80,000 clones listed, 74% were seen once. The sequenced material came from PBMCs. The receptors come from a man in his forties in good health and CMV-seropositive.

The chain joins TRBV30 to TRBJ1-1; possible D gene TRBD1, 5 bases. Trimming cost V 0 bases and J 2 bases, with 13 bases left between them. CDR3 length: 15 amino acids. CDR1 is GTSNPN and CDR2 is SVGIG in the germline V gene (reference sequence). The CDR3: CAWSVHRNLNTEAFF. The DNA for the CDR3 is TGTGCCTGGAGTGTCCACAGGAATCTAAACACTGAAGCTTTCTTT.

This chain uses TRBV4-3 with TRBJ1-4; TRBD1 aligns across 11 bases. This CDR3 contains 16 residues. CDR1 and CDR2 from the germline V gene are LGHNA and YSLEER. V shed 4 bases and J 7 bases; nucleotides not matched to a gene: 8. The CDR3 loop reads CASSRGQGASIEKLFF. DNA for the CDR3: TGCGCCAGCAGCCGCGGACAGGGGGCGAGTATTGAAAAACTGTTTTTT.

V is TRBV28 and J is TRBJ1-3, with D tentatively TRBD1 (6 bases). V lost 9 bases and J lost 4, with 16 bases in between. The CDR3 spans 14 residues. Germline CDR1 and CDR2: MDHEN and SYDVKM. DNA for the CDR3: TGTGCCAGTTTTGGGGGGGGCGACGGAAACACCATATATTTT. The encoded protein is CASFGGGDGNTIYF.

In this sample, this clone turned up once. This sequence joins TRBV5-1 and TRBJ2-6, with D unresolved. The V gene's germline CDR1 is SGHRS and CDR2 YFSETQ. The ends were cut back, 1 base at V and 1 base at J, with 3 bases in the middle. This CDR3 is 14 amino acids long. CDR3 residues: CASSLQSGANVLTF. Here the CDR3 DNA reads TGCGCCAGCAGCTTGCAGTCTGGGGCCAACGTCCTGACTTTC.

V gene TRBV14 combines with J gene TRBJ1-2; D gene uncertain. Germline assignment: CDR1 SGHDN and CDR2 FVKESK. Trimming took 1 base from V and 5 from J, leaving 14 bases between them. The CDR3 sequence is 15 residues long. Written as DNA, the CDR3 is TGTGCCAGCAGCCAAGTAGAATCAGGCGTATATGGCTACACCTTC. Residues: CASSQVESGVYGYTF.

V gene TRBV15 combines with J gene TRBJ2-7, with TRBD1 matching over 12 bases. V dropped 4 bases and J dropped 5; count of bases not matched to a gene: 6. The V gene's germline CDR1 is LNHNV and CDR2 YYDKDF (reference sequence). The CDR3 is made up of 15 amino acids. The CDR3 loop is CATSIGTGGFDEQYF. CDR3 nucleotide sequence: TGTGCCACCAGCATCGGGACAGGGGGCTTCGACGAGCAGTACTTC.

The CDR3 sequence is CASRKGASNTEAFF. The CDR3 bases are TGTGCCAGCAGGAAGGGGGCGTCGAACACTGAAGCTTTCTTT. The V gene is TRBV9, the J gene TRBJ1-1; the match to TRBD1 covers 7 bases. Germline V gene data show CDR1 as SGDLS and CDR2 as YYNGEE. The CDR3 totals 14 residues. After removal of 5 bases from V and 1 base from J, the junction contained 5 bases not matched to a gene.

The gene calls are TRBV7-9 and TRBJ1-1, with D possibly matching TRBD1 (6 bases). V lost 5 bases to trimming and J lost 0 bases, with 19 bases between them. Germline V CDR1 and CDR2: SEHNR, FQNEAQ (reference sequence). The CDR3 totals 17 residues. CDR3 sequence (DNA): TGTGCCAGCAGCCCACGGGGGGGCGGAAAAATGAACACTGAAGCTTTCTTT. This gives the protein CASSPRGGGKMNTEAFF.

The chain employs TRBV4-2 and TRBJ1-6; D gene unclear. The V gene lost 1 base and the J gene lost 10 bases, with 11 bases spanning the gap. Germline CDR1 is LGHNA and CDR2 is YNFKEQ. The CDR3 is 14 amino acids. CDR3 bases: TGTGCCAGCAGCCAAGTGGGCAGCCGCTCACCCCTCCACTTT. Its protein is CASSQVGSRSPLHF.

V and J are TRBV7-2 and TRBJ1-1; 9 nucleotides align to TRBD1. Germline trimming cut 5 bases from V and 4 bases from J; bases unmatched to any gene: 8. Germline V CDR1 and CDR2: SGHTA, FQGNSA. The CDR3 runs to 15 residues. CDR3 bases: TGTGCCAGCAGCATGTCCCCGGGACAGGGCACTGAAGCTTTCTTT. The encoded protein is CASSMSPGQGTEAFF.

This clone was seen only a few times. The V gene is TRBV4-2, the J gene TRBJ2-7, with D uncertain. Trimming took off 0 bases at V and 0 bases at J, with 9 bases between the two ends. The CDR3 is made up of 15 amino acids. Germline-derived CDR1 and CDR2 are LGHNA and YNFKEQ. CDR3 residues: CASSQEAQSSYEQYF. CDR3 DNA sequence: TGTGCCAGCAGCCAAGAGGCACAGAGCTCCTACGAGCAGTACTTC.

This chain uses TRBV5-5 with TRBJ1-2, with D maybe TRBD1 (5 bases). Germline V gene sequence: CDR1 SGHKS, CDR2 YYEKEE (reference sequence). Deletions cut 4 bases from V and 5 bases from J, with 15 bases between. The CDR3 totals 14 residues. The CDR3 sequence is CASSAITGEYGYTF. CDR3 sequence (DNA): TGTGCCAGCAGCGCAATCACAGGAGAATATGGCTACACCTTC. Filled out from reference TRBV5-5 and TRBJ1-2, the complete variable domain reads DAGVTQSPTHLIKTRGQQVTLRCSPISGHKSVSWYQQVLGQGPQFIFQYYEKEERGRGNFPDRFSARQFPNYSSELNVNALLLGDSALYLCASSAITGEYGYTFGSGTRLTVV.

This clone was picked up one time. The chain recombines TRBV7-7 with TRBJ2-5; 10 positions agree with TRBD1. Germline values: CDR1 SSHAT, CDR2 FNYEAQ (reference sequence). V was clipped by 5 bases and J by 3 bases; unmatched bases: 6. The length of the CDR3 is 15 residues. Written as DNA, the CDR3 is TGTGCCAGCAGCCCTCCTGGGACAGGGGAAGAGACCCAGTACTTC. Amino acids: CASSPPGTGEETQYF.

This clone appeared a single time. The gene calls are TRBV11-3 and TRBJ2-5; 9 bases fit TRBD2. The CDR3 length is 15 residues. Unmatched junction bases numbered 8, after V lost 3 bases and J lost 6 bases. Germline V gene sequence: CDR1 SGHNT, CDR2 YENEEA. In DNA, the CDR3 is TGTGCCAGCAGCTTGGGCGGGGGGGCCGAAAAGACCCAGTACTTC. As protein: CASSLGGGAEKTQYF.

The chain recombines TRBV7-6 with TRBJ2-3, with 8 nucleotides matching TRBD1. Germline V gives CDR1 SGHVS, CDR2 FNYEAQ. The junction had 3 bases not matched to a gene; V was cut back by 5 bases and J by 2 bases. The CDR3 is 14 amino acids. The CDR3 region has the DNA TGTGCCAGCAGCGAGGACAGGGTCACAGATACGCAGTATTTT. This gives the protein CASSEDRVTDTQYF.

The chain joins TRBV5-1 to TRBJ1-6; TRBD1 matches 9 bases. CDR3 size: 20 residues. The junction had 20 bases not matched to a gene; V was cut back by 0 bases and J by 10 bases. CDR1 and CDR2 from the germline V gene are SGHRS and YFSETQ. The CDR3 loop reads CASSLGRTTGGIHPSSPLHF. Here the CDR3 DNA reads TGCGCCAGCAGCTTGGGGAGGACGACAGGGGGAATTCATCCATCCTCACCCCTCCACTTT.

The chain is built from TRBV15 and TRBJ1-3; D unclear. Germline V gene data show CDR1 as LNHNV and CDR2 as YYDKDF (reference sequence). CDR3 length: 15 residues. The V and J ends lost 0 bases and 9 bases respectively, with 15 bases between them. The CDR3 protein is CATSRDGELEGTIYF. In DNA, the CDR3 is TGTGCCACCAGCAGAGATGGGGAGCTTGAGGGCACCATATATTTT.

The chain couples TRBV7-6 to TRBJ1-1, with D unresolved. The V and J ends lost 1 base and 1 base respectively, with 4 bases between them. This CDR3 spans 13 amino acids. In germline, CDR1 is SGHVS, CDR2 FNYEAQ. The CDR3 DNA is TGTGCCAGCAGCTTAGGTCGGAACACTGAAGCTTTCTTT. It translates to CASSLGRNTEAFF.

This chain connects TRBV19 to TRBJ2-2; D is possibly TRBD1 (5 bases). The CDR3 totals 18 residues. The V gene's germline CDR1 is LNHDA and CDR2 SQIVND (reference sequence). Trimming stripped 5 bases from V and 0 bases from J, with 19 bases between. The CDR3 protein is CASSLQGMRRANTGELFF. The CDR3 DNA is TGTGCCAGTAGTCTCCAGGGTATGAGACGGGCGAACACCGGGGAGCTGTTTTTT.

V and J are TRBV2 and TRBJ1-2; D gene uncertain. The CDR3 loop spans 14 amino acids. The germline V gene has CDR1 SNHLY and CDR2 FYNNEI. The V and J ends lost 5 bases and 4 bases respectively, with 14 bases between them. CDR3 nucleotide sequence: TGTGCCAGCAGTTCAGACCGACTGTTCTATGGCTACACCTTC. It codes for CASSSDRLFYGYTF.

The V and J genes are TRBV6-1 and TRBJ2-3; D gene ambiguous. This CDR3 spans 14 amino acids. Trimming pared 6 bases from V and 0 bases from J, leaving 10 bases between. The germline gives CDR1 MNHNS, CDR2 SASEGT. The CDR3 DNA follows: TGTGCCAGCAGGCCACTAAGAAGCACAGATACGCAGTATTTT. Translation: CASRPLRSTDTQYF.

This chain uses TRBV28 with TRBJ1-2; tentative D call: TRBD1 (6 bases). Germline-derived CDR1 and CDR2 are MDHEN and SYDVKM. V was clipped by 7 bases and J by 6 bases, with 12 bases between them. CDR3 length equals 12 residues. The CDR3 region is CASTRDTNGYTF. As DNA, the CDR3 is TGTGCCAGCACCCGGGACACAAATGGCTACACCTTC.

In this sample, this clone turned up a few times. The J gene is TRBJ2-3, the V gene TRBV7-2; 9 positions match TRBD2. Trimming removed 5 bases from V and 1 base from J; junction bases left unmatched: 4. This CDR3 is 15 amino acids long. Germline CDR1 reads SGHTA; CDR2 reads FQGNSA. CDR3 bases: TGTGCCAGCAGCCAAAAGCGGGGGGGCACAGATACGCAGTATTTT. This codes for CASSQKRGGTDTQYF.

The sample holds a few counts of this clone. This sample includes further DNA sequences coding for the same CDR3. V and J are TRBV7-9 and TRBJ2-7; 7 nucleotides match TRBD2. CDR3 size: 15 residues. Losses at the gene ends were 1 base for V and 3 bases for J; bases not matched to a gene: 6. Germline-derived CDR1 and CDR2 are SEHNR and FQNEAQ (reference sequence). This CDR3 is CASSLGGGRGYEQYF. CDR3 nucleotides: TGTGCCAGCAGCTTAGGGGGGGGACGGGGCTACGAGCAGTACTTC.

The chain couples TRBV18 to TRBJ1-5; 7 nucleotides agree with TRBD1. CDR3 length: 15 amino acids. Unmatched junction bases numbered 8, after V lost 6 bases and J lost 3 bases. From germline, CDR1 is KGHSH and CDR2 LQKENI. This CDR3 reads CASSAGQQLNQPQHF. In DNA form, the CDR3 reads TGTGCCAGCTCGGCGGGACAGCAACTCAATCAGCCCCAGCATTTT.

The V call is TRBV2, the J call TRBJ1-2; 11 bases fit TRBD1. The germline CDR1 and CDR2 sequences are SNHLY and FYNNEI. The ends lost 6 bases at V and 1 base at J; junction bases unmatched: 4. This CDR3 has 15 residues. The CDR3 DNA reads as TGTGCCAGCAGAGGGGGACAGGGGGTTAACTATGGCTACACCTTC. It is translated as CASRGGQGVNYGYTF.

The chain joins TRBV5-4 to TRBJ1-4, with a possible D match to TRBD1 (6 bases). The CDR3 is made up of 16 amino acids. The germline V gene encodes CDR1 SGHNT and CDR2 YYREEE (reference sequence). V lost 2 bases, J lost 0 bases, and 11 bases lay in between. CDR3 sequence: CASSLGGASTNEKLFF. The CDR3, as DNA: TGTGCCAGCAGCTTAGGGGGGGCCTCAACTAATGAAAAACTGTTTTTT.

The genes are TRBV9 and TRBJ1-1; D may be TRBD1 (5 bases). Trimming took 4 bases from V and 1 from J, leaving 8 bases between them. CDR3 length: 13 residues. Germline-derived CDR1 and CDR2 are SGDLS and YYNGEE. The CDR3 DNA reads as TGTGCCAGCAGCAGAGACAGGAACACTGAAGCTTTCTTT. Translation gives CASSRDRNTEAFF.

This clone was observed a handful of times. DNA for the CDR3: TGTGCCAGTACGCCCGGAGTACAAGAGACCCAGTACTTC. It codes for CASTPGVQETQYF. The rearrangement uses TRBV28 and TRBJ2-5; D is uncertain. V shed 9 bases and J shed 2 bases, with 13 bases lying between them. Per germline, CDR1 MDHEN and CDR2 SYDVKM. CDR3 length: 13 residues.